One sample yielded the 15 T cell receptor beta chains listed below, sequenced in a study of blood T cell repertoires in COVID-19. Here immunoSEQ multiplex PCR was the method, and the copy in TCRdb shows in-frame clones only, minus some. Of approximately 200,000 clones in the sample, approximately 90% are singletons; the top ten hold 2.5% to 3%. Sequencing input: peripheral blood. The receptors stem from a young woman with active or convalescent COVID-19.

The gene calls are TRBV28 and TRBJ1-2, with D perhaps TRBD1 (5 bases). This CDR3 region has 15 residues. The germline V gene encodes CDR1 MDHEN and CDR2 SYDVKM. V was pared by 5 bases and J by 0 bases, with 13 bases between. CDR3 sequence: CASSGRGVSNYGYTF. In nucleotides, the CDR3 is TGTGCCAGCAGTGGGAGGGGCGTGTCTAACTATGGCTACACCTTC.

In its sample, this clone was seen once. The genes are TRBV10-3 and TRBJ2-1; TRBD2 aligns across 7 bases. Germline assignment: CDR1 ENHRY and CDR2 SYGVKD. The trim removed 3 bases at V and 7 bases at J, leaving 9 bases unmatched. The CDR3 length is 15 residues. CDR3 DNA: TGTGCCATCAGTGATGGTGGCGGGAGAGGGAATGAGCAGTTCTTC. Protein product: CAISDGGGRGNEQFF.

V is TRBV5-8 and J is TRBJ1-5, with a possible D match to TRBD1 (5 bases). Germline CDR1 and CDR2: SGHTS and YDEGEE. The V gene lost 4 bases and the J gene lost 5 bases, with 16 bases spanning the gap. The CDR3 totals 15 residues. CDR3 residues: CASSQGRVRHQPQHF. CDR3 in DNA: TGTGCCAGCAGCCAAGGCAGGGTACGCCATCAGCCCCAGCATTTT.

For this clone: Other DNA sequences within the sample encode an identical CDR3. The genes are TRBV27 and TRBJ1-5, with 7 bases matching TRBD1. V shed 4 bases and J 2 bases; nucleotides not matched to a gene: 2. The CDR3 has 14 amino acids. The germline V gene encodes CDR1 MNHEY and CDR2 SMNVEV (reference sequence). The CDR3 is CASSSGQGNQPQHF. For the CDR3, the DNA is TGTGCCAGCAGTTCAGGACAGGGCAATCAGCCCCAGCATTTT.

The chain recombines TRBV19 with TRBJ2-3; TRBD2 is a possible D gene (5 bases). This CDR3 spans 14 amino acids. V was cut by 4 bases and J by 2 bases, with 10 bases left in between. Germline V gives CDR1 LNHDA, CDR2 SQIVND (reference sequence). The CDR3 DNA reads as TGTGCCAGTAGTAGGGAGAAACCCACAGATACGCAGTATTTT. Its translation is CASSREKPTDTQYF.

The gene calls are TRBV11-2 and TRBJ2-3; possibly TRBD2 for D (6 bases). Trimming pared 3 bases from V and 3 bases from J, leaving 7 bases between. The CDR3 consists of 13 residues. CDR1 is SGHAT, CDR2 FQNNGV, per germline. CDR3 sequence reads: CASSLGGTDTQYF. DNA of the CDR3: TGTGCCAGCAGCTTGGGGGGTACAGATACGCAGTATTTT.

The CDR3 DNA reads TGTGCCAGCAGCCAGGCTAGCGGGAGGGGGAGCTCCTACAATGAGCAGTTCTTC. This encodes CASSQASGRGSSYNEQFF. The chain recombines TRBV3-1 (or the pseudogene TRBV3-2) with TRBJ2-1; TRBD2 matches at 12 bases. This CDR3 is 18 amino acids long. The junction had 6 bases not matched to a gene; V was cut back by 3 bases and J by 0 bases. The germline gives CDR1 LGHDT, CDR2 YNNKEL (reference sequence).

The chain employs TRBV19 and TRBJ2-1; 8 positions match TRBD2. In germline, CDR1 is LNHDA, CDR2 SQIVND (reference sequence). The CDR3 contains 16 residues. V was clipped by 1 base and J by 7 bases; unmatched bases: 9. CDR3 sequence reads: CASSIGAGGSRNEQFF. DNA for the CDR3: TGTGCCAGTAGTATAGGGGCGGGAGGCAGCAGAAATGAGCAGTTCTTC.

The rearrangement joins TRBV4-1 to TRBJ1-5; D gene ambiguous. CDR3 length: 13 residues. From germline, CDR1 is MGHRA and CDR2 YSYEKL. V lost 0 bases and J 7 bases, leaving 7 bases between the germline ends. The CDR3 coding sequence is TGCGCCAGCAGCCAAGAGTCCTTCCAGCCCCAGCATTTT. As protein: CASSQESFQPQHF.

This clone came up once. The chain recombines TRBV5-1 with TRBJ2-1, with 9 positions matching TRBD1. The trim removed 2 bases at V and 7 bases at J, leaving 4 bases unmatched. Germline V gives CDR1 SGHRS, CDR2 YFSETQ. The CDR3 length is 14 residues. CDR3 DNA: TGCGCCAGCAGCTTACAGGGGGCGGAAAATGAGCAGTTCTTC. This sequence encodes CASSLQGAENEQFF.

The rearrangement joins TRBV7-9 to TRBJ2-5; D possibly corresponds to TRBD1 (5 bases). The CDR3 is made up of 14 amino acids. The V and J ends lost 1 base and 4 bases respectively, with 10 bases between them. CDR1 SEHNR and CDR2 FQNEAQ come from the germline V gene (reference sequence). The CDR3 loop reads CASSLVGAGETQYF. CDR3 nucleotides: TGTGCCAGCAGCTTAGTTGGGGCCGGAGAGACCCAGTACTTC.

The chain employs TRBV19 and TRBJ2-3; the D gene is possibly TRBD2 (5 bases). This CDR3 has 15 residues. Germline V lookup: CDR1 LNHDA, CDR2 SQIVND (reference sequence). V was trimmed by 3 bases and J by 6 bases, leaving 16 bases between them. CDR3 bases: TGTGCCAGTAGTATCCGCGGAGGTCCTTGGGATACGCAGTATTTT. Translated: CASSIRGGPWDTQYF.

V usage is TRBV19 and J usage is TRBJ1-1, with 8 positions matching TRBD1. The V gene end was trimmed by 5 bases and the J gene end by 3 bases; junction bases not matched to a gene: 5. This CDR3 spans 14 amino acids. The germline V gene has CDR1 LNHDA and CDR2 SQIVND (reference sequence). The CDR3 DNA is TGTGCCAGTAGTGGACAGGGAAGGCACACTGAAGCTTTCTTT. Translation gives CASSGQGRHTEAFF.

The chain recombines TRBV6-6 with TRBJ2-7; 7 bases are shared with TRBD2. With V trimmed by 2 bases and J by 2 bases, 3 bases remained unmatched. Germline CDR1 reads MNHNY; CDR2 reads SVGAGI (reference sequence). There are 14 residues in the CDR3. CDR3 DNA: TGTGCCAGCAGTTACGGTGGGGGGGCCTACGAGCAGTACTTC. Amino acid sequence: CASSYGGGAYEQYF.

V gene TRBV28 combines with J gene TRBJ1-1; maybe TRBD1 (6 bases). Trimming left V 6 bases short and J 1 base short, with 12 bases between. The CDR3 is 14 amino acids. CDR1 and CDR2 from the germline V gene are MDHEN and SYDVKM. The CDR3 protein is CASSLDRQNTEAFF. In DNA form, the CDR3 reads TGTGCCAGCAGCTTGGACAGACAGAACACTGAAGCTTTCTTT.